This TCR beta chain was recovered during a study of T-cell memory formation after mild COVID-19. Looking at the study overall: TCR clusters were mostly confined to one donor each.

The V end was cut by 1 base, the J end by 1 base, with 7 bases between. The CDR3 runs 15 residues. In germline, CDR1 is MGHRA, CDR2 YSYEKL. Study-level points and caveats: The pre-infection memory compartment contained some responding clones, suggesting cross-reactive memory joined.

This clonotype was detected many times. Its matching antigen is unknown. TCRdb called the 5' RACE reads again in MiXCR, with one record for every CDR3 protein. The sample gives fewer than 300,000 distinct CDR3 sequences, about a sixth of which show up once; roughly a fifth is in the top ten. The J gene is TRBJ2-2, the V gene TRBV4-1; the D is unclear. The sequence was obtained from a man younger than 35 who had mild COVID-19 (a few samples of this study predate the infection). Cell type and time point are not known. Sequencing was done on a sample of PBMCs or a T cell subset sorted from them (not recorded which). The CDR3 sequence: CASSQVAGNTGELFF. CDR3 nucleotides: TGCGCCAGCAGCCAAGTAGCAGGGAACACCGGGGAGCTGTTTTTT.